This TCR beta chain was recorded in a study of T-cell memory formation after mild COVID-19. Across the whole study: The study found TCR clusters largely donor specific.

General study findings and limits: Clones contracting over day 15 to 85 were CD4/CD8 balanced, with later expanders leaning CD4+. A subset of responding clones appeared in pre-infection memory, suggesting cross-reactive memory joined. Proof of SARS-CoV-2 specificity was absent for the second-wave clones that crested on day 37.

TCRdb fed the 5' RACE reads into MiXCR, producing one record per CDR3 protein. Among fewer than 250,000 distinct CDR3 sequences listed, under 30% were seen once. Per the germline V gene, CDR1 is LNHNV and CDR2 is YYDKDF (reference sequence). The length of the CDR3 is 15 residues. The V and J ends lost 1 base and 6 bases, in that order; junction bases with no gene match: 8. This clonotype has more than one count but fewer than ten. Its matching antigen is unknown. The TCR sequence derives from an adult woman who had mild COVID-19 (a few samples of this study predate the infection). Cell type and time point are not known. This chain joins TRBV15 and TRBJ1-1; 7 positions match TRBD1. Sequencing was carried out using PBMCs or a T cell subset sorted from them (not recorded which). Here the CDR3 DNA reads TGTGCCACCAGCAGAGCCGACAGGGTGGGTGCTGAAGCTTTCTTT. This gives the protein CATSRADRVGAEAFF.